This is a list of T cell receptor beta chains from one sample in a study of control samples from healthy donors and cancer patients. The protocol was immunoSEQ multiplex PCR, while the TCRdb copy is restricted to in-frame clones and leaves out a portion. The sample lists about 84,000 clones; 75% to 85% were seen once. Sequencing was performed on PBMCs. The receptors come from a man aged 60 to 75 with head and neck cancer. Each CDR3 is given with its conserved first and last residue. The D gene is left open where the match is weak.

V: TRBV7-9
D: .
J: TRBJ1-2
DNA: TGTGCCAGCCTCTCCGGGGAGACCTATGGCTACACCTTC
CDR3: CASLSGETYGYTF

V: TRBV9
D: .
J: TRBJ1-2
DNA: TGTGCCAGCAGCCTTGACAGAAACTATGGCTACACCTTC
CDR3: CASSLDRNYGYTF

V: TRBV4-2
D: TRBD2
J: TRBJ2-7
DNA: TGTGCCAGCAGCCCGGGCCCCCGGTTTGGGGGGGAAAGCGTGCAGTACTTC
CDR3: CASSPGPRFGGESVQYF

V: TRBV19
D: .
J: TRBJ1-2
DNA: TGTGCCAGTAGTATTGGGTCCGATAACTATGGCTACACCTTC
CDR3: CASSIGSDNYGYTF

V: TRBV27
D: .
J: TRBJ2-2
DNA: TGTGCCAGCAGTAATTGGCAGGGTGCCGGGGAGCTGTTTTTT
CDR3: CASSNWQGAGELFF

V: TRBV28
D: TRBD1
J: TRBJ1-6
DNA: TGTGCCGGAGGACAGGGGGCAAGTTCACCCCTCCACTTT
CDR3: CAGGQGASSPLHF

V: TRBV7-9
D: .
J: TRBJ1-1
DNA: TGTGCCAGCAGCTTAGTAGTATCCGGGGAGGGTTTCTTT
CDR3: CASSLVVSGEGFF

V: TRBV2
D: TRBD2
J: TRBJ2-7
DNA: TGTGCCAGCAGTGGACTAGCGGGAGCCTACGAGCAGTACTTC
CDR3: CASSGLAGAYEQYF

V: TRBV6-5
D: TRBD2
J: TRBJ2-4
DNA: TGTGCCAGCAGAAGACTAGCGGGCACGTCAAACATTCAGTACTTC
CDR3: CASRRLAGTSNIQYF

V: TRBV28
D: .
J: TRBJ2-1
DNA: TGTGCCAGCAGTCCGACCAGACTGGGTCTCTCCTACAATGAGCAGTTCTTC
CDR3: CASSPTRLGLSYNEQFF